One and the same sample provided the 26 T cell receptor beta chains below, sequenced in a study of T-cell memory formation after mild COVID-19 (dated by TCRdb to 2020 to 2023). Library preparation was by 5' RACE. Instrument used: Illumina NovaSeq 6000. TCRdb redid the processing of the public reads, applying fastp at Q25 and MiXCR, and retained in-frame beta chains. Rows merge per CDR3 protein into single entries with the most common DNA and genes. The sample table lists a few hundred thousand distinct CDR3 sequences, 20% of them with a count of one. The ten largest clones take up roughly 23% of the sample. Material: PBMCs or a T cell subset sorted from them (not recorded which). Every receptor here comes from a man aged 18 to 35 who had mild COVID-19 (a few samples of this study predate the infection). The sample titles of this study are shuffled in the database, so cell type and time point are left out; the donor was told from shared clones.

This clonotype was seen more than once but under ten times. This sequence joins TRBV29-1 and TRBJ2-5; D may be TRBD2 (6 bases). Germline V gene lookup returns CDR1 SQVTM and CDR2 ANQGSEA. Trimming cost V 7 bases and J 4 bases, with 7 bases left between them. This CDR3 has 10 residues. The DNA of the CDR3 is TGCAGCGCCGGGGGAGAGACCCAGTACTTC. It specifies CSAGGETQYF. The full variable domain, with the rest looked up from reference TRBV29-1 and TRBJ2-5, is SAVISQKPSRDICQRGTSLTIQCQVDSQVTMMFWYRQQPGQSLTLIATANQGSEATYESGFVIDKFPISRPNLTFSTLTVSNMSPEDSSIYLCSAGGETQYFGPGTRLLVL.

V usage is TRBV27 and J usage is TRBJ1-6, with D unclear. This CDR3 region has 13 residues. V lost 5 bases and J lost 6, with 8 bases in between. CDR1 MNHEY and CDR2 SMNVEV come from the germline V gene (reference sequence). CDR3 DNA sequence: TGTGCCAGCAGTATCGGACCTAATTCACCCCTCCACTTT. Translated: CASSIGPNSPLHF.

The chain links TRBV20-1 to TRBJ2-3; perhaps TRBD2 as D (6 bases). This CDR3 comprises 15 residues. Germline CDR1 is DFQATT and CDR2 is SNEGSKA (reference sequence). V gave up 3 bases and J gave up 4 bases, with 17 bases separating them. Here the CDR3 reads CSASPWREFADTQYF. The CDR3 nucleotides are TGCAGTGCTAGTCCCTGGAGGGAGTTCGCAGATACGCAGTATTTT.

This clonotype was observed at least ten times. The chain links TRBV6-2 or TRBV6-3 to TRBJ1-1; 8 bases align to TRBD1. The trim removed 5 bases at V and 0 bases at J, leaving 2 bases unmatched. CDR1 is MNHEY and CDR2 is SVGEGT in the germline V gene. The CDR3 contains 14 residues. In DNA form, the CDR3 reads TGTGCCAGCAGTCCGACAGGGGTGAACACTGAAGCTTTCTTT. Translated: CASSPTGVNTEAFF.

The chain has TRBV24-1 and TRBJ2-3, with 8 bases that match TRBD1. Germline V gene data show CDR1 as KGHDR and CDR2 as SFDVKD. Trimming cost V 2 bases and J 1 base; bases outside gene matches: 1. The CDR3 extends over 15 amino acids. The DNA for the CDR3 is TGTGCCACCAGTGATTCGGACAGGGGCACAGATACGCAGTATTTT. Encoded protein: CATSDSDRGTDTQYF.

V usage is TRBV4-3 and J usage is TRBJ1-5, with D maybe TRBD1 (5 bases). The CDR3 contains 16 residues. Germline CDR1 and CDR2: LGHNA and YSLEER. V was trimmed by 0 bases and J by 13 bases, leaving 22 bases between them. CDR3 sequence reads: CASSQDGGQGGLPQHF. As DNA, the CDR3 is TGCGCCAGCAGCCAAGATGGAGGGCAGGGTGGGCTGCCACAGCATTTT.

This clonotype was counted ten times or more. The chain joins TRBV12-3 or TRBV12-4 to TRBJ2-5; 8 nucleotides line up with TRBD2. The CDR3 has 12 amino acids. V shed 10 bases, J shed 4 bases, and the junction held 5 bases outside the gene matches. The CDR3 nucleotides are TGTGCCACGGGACTAGTGCCAGAGACCCAGTACTTC. Its translation is CATGLVPETQYF.

The table lists this clonotype with a few counts. The V gene is TRBV9, the J gene TRBJ2-7; D unclear. The ends were cut back, 0 bases at V and 6 bases at J, with 10 bases in the middle. Germline V CDR1 and CDR2: SGDLS, YYNGEE. CDR3 length: 13 amino acids. Written as DNA, the CDR3 is TGTGCCAGCAGCGTAGAGGGCCTTGGCGAGCAGTACTTC. It yields the protein CASSVEGLGEQYF. The full variable domain, its missing parts supplied by reference TRBV9 and TRBJ2-7, is DSGVTQTPKHLITATGQRVTLRCSPRSGDLSVYWYQQSLDQGLQFLIQYYNGEERAKGNILERFSAQQFPDLHSELNLSSLELGDSALYFCASSVEGLGEQYFGPGTRLTVT.

The chain joins TRBV7-8 to TRBJ1-5, with 8 bases fitting TRBD1. CDR1 SGHVS and CDR2 FQNEAQ come from the germline V gene. The ends lost 5 bases at V and 5 bases at J; junction bases unmatched: 5. The CDR3 has 14 amino acids. The CDR3 is CASSLGQAYQPQHF. The CDR3 DNA follows: TGTGCCAGCAGCCTGGGACAGGCATATCAGCCCCAGCATTTT.

This clonotype was observed a few times. The gene calls are TRBV7-2 and TRBJ1-1; D remains ambiguous. Germline values: CDR1 SGHTA, CDR2 FQGNSA. V lost 3 bases and J lost 1, with 6 bases in between. The CDR3 sequence is 13 residues long. CDR3 in amino acids: CASSFQSNTEAFF. Written as DNA, the CDR3 is TGTGCCAGCAGCTTTCAGTCGAACACTGAAGCTTTCTTT.

This clonotype was detected a few times. The chain has TRBV28 and TRBJ2-1; the match to TRBD2 covers 10 bases. V was clipped by 4 bases and J by 15 bases; unmatched bases: 15. Germline V lookup: CDR1 MDHEN, CDR2 SYDVKM. This CDR3 spans 15 amino acids. CDR3 region: CASSSIASGGDFAFF. CDR3 bases: TGTGCCAGCAGTTCTATAGCTAGCGGGGGTGATTTCGCGTTCTTC. The variable domain in full, with the rest retrieved from reference TRBV28 and TRBJ2-1, is DVKVTQSSRYLVKRTGEKVFLECVQDMDHENMFWYRQDPGLGLRLIYFSYDVKMKEKGDIPEGYSVSREKKERFSLILESASTNQTSMYLCASSSIASGGDFAFFGPGTRLTVL.

This clonotype was counted between two and nine times. The chain employs TRBV6-2 or TRBV6-3 and TRBJ2-1, with D perhaps TRBD1 (7 bases). Between the trimmed V and J ends, which lost 2 bases and 2 bases, there was a span of 13 bases. The CDR3 has 16 residues. The V gene's germline CDR1 is MNHEY and CDR2 SVGEGT. CDR3 sequence reads: CASSYGAGGPYNEQFF. The CDR3 DNA follows: TGTGCCAGCAGTTACGGTGCAGGGGGGCCCTACAATGAGCAGTTCTTC.

The gene calls are TRBV6-6 and TRBJ2-1; TRBD2 matches 16 bases. The CDR3 consists of 16 residues. Germline values: CDR1 MNHNY, CDR2 SVGAGI (reference sequence). The ends lost 7 bases at V and 5 bases at J; junction bases unmatched: 5. The CDR3 loop reads CASTSGLAGGNNEQFF. CDR3 DNA sequence: TGTGCCAGCACCTCGGGACTAGCGGGGGGGAACAATGAGCAGTTCTTC.

This clonotype has only a few counts. J is TRBJ2-7 and V is TRBV20-1, with 7 positions matching TRBD2. After removal of 3 bases from V and 3 bases from J, the junction contained 11 bases not matched to a gene. The CDR3 consists of 15 residues. Per the germline V gene, CDR1 is DFQATT and CDR2 is SNEGSKA (reference sequence). CDR3 bases: TGCAGTGCTAGCATTTTAAGCGGGATAAACTACGAGCAGTACTTC. Translating it yields CSASILSGINYEQYF.

CDR3 nucleotide sequence: TGCGCCAGCAGCCAAGAATGGAGAACAGGGCTTGAGCAGTACGTC. Translated: CASSQEWRTGLEQYV. The J gene is TRBJ2-7, the V gene TRBV4-1; the D gene is possibly TRBD1 (6 bases). Germline CDR1 MGHRA, CDR2 YSYEKL. The V end was cut by 0 bases, the J end by 7 bases, with 16 bases between. This CDR3 has 15 amino acids.

J is TRBJ2-5 and V is TRBV28; unclear D gene. The CDR3 is 11 amino acids. Germline V gene sequence: CDR1 MDHEN, CDR2 SYDVKM. The germline V and J ends were trimmed by 6 bases and 3 bases, with 5 bases remaining between them. The CDR3 loop is CASRFKETQYF. Written as DNA, the CDR3 is TGTGCCAGCAGGTTCAAAGAGACCCAGTACTTC.

The gene calls are TRBV7-9 and TRBJ1-3; no reliable D call. V gave up 1 base and J gave up 15 bases, with 13 bases separating them. This CDR3 region has 12 residues. In germline, CDR1 is SEHNR, CDR2 FQNEAQ (reference sequence). CDR3 in amino acids: CASSLEVGPGYF. CDR3 DNA: TGTGCCAGCAGCTTAGAAGTGGGTCCGGGATATTTT.

This clonotype was recorded a few times. V usage is TRBV29-1 and J usage is TRBJ1-2; D is possibly TRBD1 (5 bases). V gave up 6 bases and J gave up 6 bases, with 14 bases separating them. From germline, CDR1 is SQVTM and CDR2 ANQGSEA. The CDR3 totals 12 residues. In DNA form, the CDR3 reads TGCAGCGTAGAGACAGTCCTGGATGGCTACACCTTC. Encoded protein: CSVETVLDGYTF.

The chain recombines TRBV29-1 with TRBJ1-1, with a possible D match to TRBD1 (6 bases). CDR1 and CDR2 (germline): SQVTM, ANQGSEA. Trimming removed 7 bases at V and 2 bases at J, with 23 bases between. CDR3 length: 16 residues. The CDR3 here is CSAARGGEVTNTEAFF. The CDR3 bases are TGCAGCGCGGCTAGGGGGGGGGAAGTTACTAACACTGAAGCTTTCTTT.

This clonotype was observed a few times. Here the CDR3 reads CATSSSRDRYQETQYF. The CDR3 coding sequence is TGTGCCACCAGCAGTTCCCGGGACAGGTACCAAGAGACCCAGTACTTC. V gene TRBV15 combines with J gene TRBJ2-5, with 8 nucleotides matching TRBD1. The CDR3 sequence is 16 residues long. V gave up 3 bases and J gave up 0 bases; unmatched junction bases: 6. Germline V gene sequence: CDR1 LNHNV, CDR2 YYDKDF (reference sequence).

This clonotype was detected ten times or more. V usage is TRBV5-1 and J usage is TRBJ2-1; D is ambiguous. V lost 2 bases and J 6 bases, leaving 12 bases between the germline ends. Germline lookup yields CDR1 SGHRS and CDR2 YFSETQ. The CDR3 covers 14 residues. This CDR3 is CASSLSTSFNEQFF. Written as DNA, the CDR3 is TGCGCCAGCAGCTTATCGACATCATTCAATGAGCAGTTCTTC. The complete variable domain, with remaining parts taken from reference TRBV5-1 and TRBJ2-1, reads KAGVTQTPRYLIKTRGQQVTLSCSPISGHRSVSWYQQTPGQGLQFLFEYFSETQRNKGNFPGRFSGRQFSNSRSEMNVSTLELGDSALYLCASSLSTSFNEQFFGPGTRLTVL.

This sequence joins TRBV11-2 and TRBJ1-3; D may be TRBD1 (6 bases). V dropped 6 bases and J dropped 2 bases, with 11 bases sitting between them. CDR1 and CDR2 from the germline V gene are SGHAT and FQNNGV. The CDR3 totals 14 residues. The CDR3 sequence is CASRSGTTGNTIYF. CDR3 nucleotides: TGTGCCAGCAGGTCCGGGACAACTGGAAACACCATATATTTT.

The chain's CDR3 is CATSDPPLDTQYF. The CDR3 region has the DNA TGTGCCACCAGTGATCCGCCCCTTGATACGCAGTATTTT. This chain joins TRBV24-1 and TRBJ2-3; D unclear. Germline CDR1 and CDR2: KGHDR and SFDVKD. This CDR3 region has 13 residues. V lost 3 bases to trimming and J lost 6 bases, with 9 bases between them.

The table lists this clonotype with a few counts. This chain joins TRBV12-3 or TRBV12-4 and TRBJ1-5; TRBD1 might be the D (6 bases). This CDR3 is built from 15 residues. V was pared by 6 bases and J by 10 bases, with 22 bases between. The CDR3 DNA reads as TGTGCCAGCAGACGTGAGGACAGCCCGTACCAACCCCAGCATTTT. It yields the protein CASRREDSPYQPQHF.

This clonotype was counted a few times. V usage is TRBV4-2 and J usage is TRBJ2-5; TRBD2 is a possible D gene (5 bases). Trimming took off 4 bases at V and 2 bases at J, with 11 bases between the two ends. The V gene's germline CDR1 is LGHNA and CDR2 YNFKEQ. This CDR3 has 14 residues. The CDR3 nucleotides are TGTGCCAGCAGCCCCCTCGGGGAACAAGAGACCCAGTACTTC. As protein: CASSPLGEQETQYF.

This clonotype was detected only a few times. The CDR3 region is CASRTGPSGGAGLRYNEQFF. The DNA of the CDR3 is TGTGCCAGCAGAACCGGGCCTAGCGGGGGCGCGGGCTTGAGATACAATGAGCAGTTCTTC. The chain joins TRBV6-5 to TRBJ2-1; the match to TRBD2 covers 10 bases. Germline-derived CDR1 and CDR2 are MNHEY and SVGAGI. The length of the CDR3 is 20 residues. V lost 6 bases to trimming and J lost 4 bases; unmatched junction nucleotides: 21.